Listed here are 18 T cell receptor beta chains from one sample, sequenced in a study of Graves' ophthalmopathy and Graves' hyperthyroidism. The TCR beta CDR3 regions underwent amplification from RNA transcripts. Investigators did first-round RT-PCR with HTBI primers, then second-round multiplex PCR. Using its own MiXCR run on the multiplex PCR reads, TCRdb lists one record per CDR3 protein. The sample shows 500,000 to 600,000 distinct CDR3 sequences, roughly 39% of them seen only once. Sample: peripheral blood or thyroid tissue (not recorded which). These receptors came from an adult man with Graves' hyperthyroidism.

V gene TRBV9 combines with J gene TRBJ2-5; 9 bases agree with TRBD2. CDR1 is SGDLS and CDR2 is YYNGEE in the germline V gene. The CDR3 is 14 amino acids. V trimming: 2 bases; J trimming: 3 bases; junction bases outside the gene matches: 2. The CDR3 is CASSVVAGEETQYF. CDR3 DNA: TGTGCCAGCAGCGTCGTAGCGGGAGAAGAGACCCAGTACTTC.

The chain couples TRBV29-1 to TRBJ1-2; 8 bases are shared with TRBD1. With V trimmed by 6 bases and J by 0 bases, 0 bases remained unmatched. This CDR3 region has 12 residues. The germline V gene encodes CDR1 SQVTM and CDR2 ANQGSEA. CDR3 coding DNA: TGCAGCGTGGGACAGGCTAACTATGGCTACACCTTC. Protein product: CSVGQANYGYTF.

The J gene is TRBJ1-3, the V gene TRBV7-9; D remains ambiguous. The CDR3 covers 15 residues. Germline assignment: CDR1 SEHNR and CDR2 FQNEAQ (reference sequence). V gave up 5 bases and J gave up 0 bases, with 11 bases separating them. In DNA, the CDR3 is TGTGCCAGCAGCCCCCCGGGCAGCTCTGGAAACACCATATATTTT. As protein: CASSPPGSSGNTIYF. Variable domain in full (rest from reference TRBV7-9 and TRBJ1-3): DTGVSQNPRHKITKRGQNVTFRCDPISEHNRLYWYRQTLGQGPEFLTYFQNEAQLEKSRLLSDRFSAERPKGSFSTLEIQRTEQGDSAMYLCASSPPGSSGNTIYFGEGSWLTVV.

This clonotype was observed once. This may be a read error, as it is one base from a much larger clone. The CDR3 spells CASSLSRDTQYF. The DNA for the CDR3 is TGTGCCAGCAGCTTAAGCAGAGATACGCAGTATTTT. This chain joins TRBV5-6 and TRBJ2-3, with D hard to call. Per the germline V gene, CDR1 is SGHDT and CDR2 is YYEEEE. The CDR3 consists of 12 residues.

This clonotype was recorded only once. This may be a read error, as it is one base from a much larger clone. The gene calls are TRBV7-6 and TRBJ1-4, with D possibly being TRBD1 (5 bases). CDR3 size: 16 residues. CDR1 is SGHVS, CDR2 FNYEAQ, per germline. V was pared by 5 bases and J by 7 bases, with 20 bases between. CDR3 nucleotide sequence: TGTGCCAGCAGCCCGACCGGGACTGGGGGATGTGAAAAACTGTTTTTT. Residues: CASSPTGTGGCEKLFF.

This clonotype occurred many times. The rearrangement uses TRBV12-3 or TRBV12-4 and TRBJ2-5; D unclear. The CDR3 consists of 12 residues. Between the trimmed V and J ends, which lost 3 bases and 5 bases, there was a span of 7 bases. The CDR3 protein is CASSLGMETQYF. The CDR3 DNA sequence: TGTGCCAGCAGTTTGGGGATGGAGACCCAGTACTTC.

This sequence joins TRBV2 and TRBJ1-1; D perhaps matches TRBD1 (5 bases). The CDR3 extends over 13 amino acids. Germline CDR1 SNHLY, CDR2 FYNNEI. The V end was cut by 1 base, the J end by 7 bases, with 10 bases between. The chain's CDR3 is CASSEGAGNEAFF. The CDR3 DNA reads as TGTGCCAGCAGTGAAGGGGCAGGGAATGAAGCTTTCTTT.

This clonotype was seen a handful of times. This chain connects TRBV10-3 to TRBJ1-2; the match to TRBD1 covers 9 bases. Germline values: CDR1 ENHRY, CDR2 SYGVKD. The J segment lost 2 bases and the V segment lost 3 bases, leaving 1 base of the junction unmatched. The CDR3 spans 14 residues. The chain's CDR3 is CAISEGTGNYGYTF. CDR3 nucleotide sequence: TGTGCCATCAGTGAAGGGACAGGGAACTATGGCTACACCTTC.

V and J are TRBV12-3 or TRBV12-4 and TRBJ2-7; D is perhaps TRBD1 (6 bases). Trimming pared 3 bases from V and 0 bases from J, leaving 12 bases between. The CDR3 loop spans 15 amino acids. Here the CDR3 reads CASSFDRLSSYEQYF. The CDR3 DNA follows: TGTGCCAGCAGTTTCGACAGGCTGAGCTCCTACGAGCAGTACTTC.

This clonotype was found a few times. The chain's CDR3 is CASKKGGENQPQHF. The CDR3 DNA follows: TGTGCCAGCAAAAAAGGGGGGGAAAATCAGCCCCAGCATTTT. The chain joins TRBV2 to TRBJ1-5; D is perhaps TRBD1 (6 bases). Germline V CDR1 and CDR2: SNHLY, FYNNEI. This CDR3 comprises 14 residues. Trimming took 7 bases from V and 4 from J, leaving 14 bases between them.

The V and J genes are TRBV29-1 and TRBJ2-7; perhaps TRBD1 as D (6 bases). The germline V and J ends were trimmed by 4 bases and 3 bases, with 10 bases remaining between them. From germline, CDR1 is SQVTM and CDR2 ANQGSEA. The CDR3 is made up of 12 amino acids. CDR3 sequence: CSVAGDGYEQYF. CDR3 nucleotides: TGCAGCGTTGCAGGGGATGGCTACGAGCAGTACTTC.

This clonotype was counted many times. At one end the junction does not follow the germline gene, possibly because of a read error. The rearrangement joins TRBV7-9 to TRBJ2-2; D ambiguous. Looked up from germline, CDR1 is SEHNR and CDR2 is FQNEAQ (reference sequence). This CDR3 region has 13 residues. CDR3: CASSPSLTGELFF. For the CDR3, the DNA is TGCGCCAGCAGCCCCAGCCTCACCGGGGAGCTGTTTTTT.

Ten or more counts support this clonotype. The V gene is TRBV2, the J gene TRBJ1-5; D is ambiguous. The V gene lost 4 bases and the J gene lost 6 bases, with 10 bases spanning the gap. Germline-derived CDR1 and CDR2 are SNHLY and FYNNEI. This CDR3 has 13 amino acids. The CDR3 DNA reads TGTGCCAGCAGTGTGCTGGCGATTCAGCCCCAGCATTTT. Amino acids: CASSVLAIQPQHF.

This clonotype has at least ten counts. The chain couples TRBV12-3 or TRBV12-4 to TRBJ2-7; 11 nucleotides match TRBD1. V lost 8 bases and J lost 9; bases outside the gene matches: 15. This CDR3 has 15 residues. The CDR3 DNA reads as TGTGCCAGCCGCCCGGGACAGGGGGATTCCGATGGGCAGTACTTC. Translating it yields CASRPGQGDSDGQYF.

V and J are TRBV19 and TRBJ2-3, with D hard to call. CDR1 is LNHDA, CDR2 SQIVND, per germline (reference sequence). The CDR3 loop spans 12 amino acids. The V and J ends lost 3 bases and 5 bases respectively, with 6 bases between them. CDR3 in amino acids: CASSMLEDTQYF. The CDR3 bases are TGTGCCAGTAGTATGCTTGAAGATACGCAGTATTTT.

This clonotype was recorded many times. The chain employs TRBV7-8 and TRBJ2-7; the match to TRBD2 covers 7 bases. The CDR3 spans 15 residues. J gave up 6 bases and V 1 base, and 9 bases lay outside the gene matches. Germline CDR1 and CDR2: SGHVS and FQNEAQ. In nucleotides, the CDR3 is TGTGCCAGCAGCTTAGTCTCTCAACTAGCGATCGAGCAGTACTTC. This encodes CASSLVSQLAIEQYF.

The rearrangement links TRBV12-3 or TRBV12-4 to TRBJ2-3; D is unresolved. V was trimmed by 3 bases and J by 3 bases, leaving 10 bases between them. CDR3 length equals 14 residues. CDR3 coding DNA: TGTGCCAGCAGTTTCGATGGTGAGACAGATACGCAGTATTTT. Amino acids: CASSFDGETDTQYF.

This clonotype was counted ten times or more. CDR3 region: CASLEGASLYGYTF. The CDR3 bases are TGTGCCAGCCTCGAAGGGGCCAGCCTCTATGGCTACACCTTC. The chain links TRBV2 to TRBJ1-2, with D perhaps matching TRBD1 (5 bases). CDR1 is SNHLY, CDR2 FYNNEI, per germline. This CDR3 is 14 amino acids long. V lost 8 bases, J lost 4 bases, and 17 bases lay in between.